This T cell receptor beta chain comes out of a study of type 1 and type 2 diabetes patients. Across the whole study: The cohort mixed type 1 diabetes, type 2 diabetes and nondiabetic donors. T cells were magnetically sorted from PBMCs as CD4+ or CD8+ subsets.

Comment on this clonotype: At one end the junction does not follow the germline gene, possibly because of a read error.

Each diabetic donor fulfilled classification criteria for either type 1 or type 2. Genomic DNA was the PCR template. A primer set of 30 forward and 13 reverse primers amplified the CDR3. TCRdb independently ran MiXCR on the multiplex PCR reads; one entry per CDR3 protein. The sample lists more than 250,000 distinct CDR3 sequences, around 50% seen once, with about an eighth in the top ten. Germline V gives CDR1 SGHVS, CDR2 FNYEAQ. The CDR3 has 18 amino acids. The chain joins TRBV7-6 to TRBJ2-2; D gene ambiguous. Material: peripheral blood mononuclear cells (PBMCs). The source is a man younger than 35 with type 2 diabetes. This CDR3 reads CASSPDPRAGFPPGELFF. The CDR3 nucleotides read TGTGCTAGCAGCCCCGACCCCCGTGCCGGTTTCCCCCCCGGGGAGCTGTTTTTT.